The clone carrying this TCR beta chain showed up just once. Its antigen is currently unknown. The sample belongs to a study of post-analysis software for immune sequencing data. Study-wide results and limits: Normalized Chao1 diversity was significantly reduced in patients versus controls. TRBV segments more frequent in patients than in controls numbered five and included TRBV5-6, TRBV5-1 and TRBV20-1.

cDNA libraries for TCR beta contained unique molecular identifiers. TCRdb called the PCR reads again in MiXCR, with one record for every CDR3 protein. Of hundreds of thousands of distinct CDR3 sequences detected, around 50% appear once; the ten largest clones hold about 4.8%. Germline-derived CDR1 and CDR2 are DFQATT and SNEGSKA (reference sequence). The CDR3 consists of 13 residues. Between the trimmed V and J ends, which lost 4 bases and 8 bases, there was a span of 15 bases. The sequence was obtained from a girl aged 5-17 years with multiple sclerosis. The sequenced material came from blood. This chain uses TRBV20-1 with TRBJ2-1; D not resolved. The CDR3: CSAIVGSAHEQFF. In DNA form, the CDR3 reads TGCAGTGCTATCGTGGGATCGGCCCATGAGCAGTTCTTC.